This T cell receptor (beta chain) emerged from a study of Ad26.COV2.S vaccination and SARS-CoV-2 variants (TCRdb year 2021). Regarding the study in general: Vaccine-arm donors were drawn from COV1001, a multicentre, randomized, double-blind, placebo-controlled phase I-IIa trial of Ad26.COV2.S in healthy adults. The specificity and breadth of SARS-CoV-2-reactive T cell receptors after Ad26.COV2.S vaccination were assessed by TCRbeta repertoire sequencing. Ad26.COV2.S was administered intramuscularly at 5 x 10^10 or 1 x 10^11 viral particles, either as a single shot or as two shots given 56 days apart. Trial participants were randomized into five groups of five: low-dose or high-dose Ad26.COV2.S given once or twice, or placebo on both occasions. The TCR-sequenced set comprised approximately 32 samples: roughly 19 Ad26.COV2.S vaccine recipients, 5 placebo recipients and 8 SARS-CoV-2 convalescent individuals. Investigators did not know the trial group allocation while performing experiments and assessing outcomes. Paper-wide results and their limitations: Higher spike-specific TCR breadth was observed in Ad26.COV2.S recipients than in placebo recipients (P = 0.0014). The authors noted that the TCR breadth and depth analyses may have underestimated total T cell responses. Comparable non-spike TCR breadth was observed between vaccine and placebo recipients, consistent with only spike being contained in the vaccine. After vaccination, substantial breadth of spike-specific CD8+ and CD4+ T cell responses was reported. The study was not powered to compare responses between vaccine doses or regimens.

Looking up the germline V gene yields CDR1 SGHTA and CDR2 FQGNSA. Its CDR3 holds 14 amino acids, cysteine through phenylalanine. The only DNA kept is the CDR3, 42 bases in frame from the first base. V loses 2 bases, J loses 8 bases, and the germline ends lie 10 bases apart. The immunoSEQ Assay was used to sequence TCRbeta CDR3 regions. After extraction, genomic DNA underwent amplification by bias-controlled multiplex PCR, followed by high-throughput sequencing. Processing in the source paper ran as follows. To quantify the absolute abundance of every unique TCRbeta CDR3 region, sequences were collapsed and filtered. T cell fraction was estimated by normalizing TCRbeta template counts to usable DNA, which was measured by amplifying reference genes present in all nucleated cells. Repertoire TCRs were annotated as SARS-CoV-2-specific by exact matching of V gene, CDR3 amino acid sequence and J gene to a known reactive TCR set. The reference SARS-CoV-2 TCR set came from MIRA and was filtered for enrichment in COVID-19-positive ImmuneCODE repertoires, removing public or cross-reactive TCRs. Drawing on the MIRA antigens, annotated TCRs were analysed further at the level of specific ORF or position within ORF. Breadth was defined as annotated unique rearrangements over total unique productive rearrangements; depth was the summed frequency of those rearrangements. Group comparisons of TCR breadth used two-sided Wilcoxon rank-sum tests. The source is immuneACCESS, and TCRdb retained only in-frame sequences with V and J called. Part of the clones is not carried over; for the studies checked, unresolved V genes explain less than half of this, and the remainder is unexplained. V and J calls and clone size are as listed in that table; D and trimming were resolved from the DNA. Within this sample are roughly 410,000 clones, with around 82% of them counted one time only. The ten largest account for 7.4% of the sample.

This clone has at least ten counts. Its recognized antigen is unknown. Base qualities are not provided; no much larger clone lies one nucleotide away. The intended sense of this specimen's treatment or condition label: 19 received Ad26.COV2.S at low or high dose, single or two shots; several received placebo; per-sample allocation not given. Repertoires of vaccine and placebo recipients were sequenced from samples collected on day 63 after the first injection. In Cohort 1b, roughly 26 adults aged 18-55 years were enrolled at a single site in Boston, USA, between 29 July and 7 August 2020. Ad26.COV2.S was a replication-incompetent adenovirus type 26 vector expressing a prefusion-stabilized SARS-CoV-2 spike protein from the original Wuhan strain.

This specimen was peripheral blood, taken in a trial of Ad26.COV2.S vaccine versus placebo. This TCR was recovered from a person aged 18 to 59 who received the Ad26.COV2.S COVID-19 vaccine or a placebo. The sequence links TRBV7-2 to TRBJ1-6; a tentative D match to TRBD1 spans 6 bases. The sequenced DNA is TGTGCCAGCAGCTTAAGGGGGAATGATTCACCCCTCCACTTT. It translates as CASSLRGNDSPLHF.